This is a list of T cell receptor beta chains from one sample in a study of T cells in Graves' hyperthyroidism and ophthalmopathy. A single record per CDR3 protein comes from TCRdb applying MiXCR to the multiplex PCR reads. The sample has some 600,000 distinct CDR3 sequences, 46% seen once; the top ten hold 8.2%. The sequenced material came from peripheral blood or thyroid tissue (not recorded which). The receptors were gathered from a woman between 18 and 30 years old with Graves' hyperthyroidism. Each CDR3 is given with its conserved first and last residue. The D gene is left open where the match is weak. For some rows the clone size is stated as once, few or many, or as a class when expanded; others skip it.

v_gene	abundance	j_gene	len	d_gene	CDR3nt	CDR3aa
TRBV10-3	NA	TRBJ1-1	14	TRBD1	TGTGCCATCAGTCCGGGACAGGGGAACACTGAAGCTTTCTTT	CAISPGQGNTEAFF
TRBV7-9	few	TRBJ2-7	17	TRBD2	TGTGCCAGCAGCTTATATGAGCGGGGTAGTTTTCCCTACGAGCAGTACTTC	CASSLYERGSFPYEQYF
TRBV9	many	TRBJ1-2	16	TRBD1	TGTGCCAGCAGCGTAGCCCGGGACAGTGAAATCTATGGCTACACCTTC	CASSVARDSEIYGYTF
TRBV24-1	NA	TRBJ2-3	14	NA	TGTGCCACTAGTCCACGGGAGAGGTCAGATACGCAGTATTTT	CATSPRERSDTQYF
TRBV9	once	TRBJ2-7	15	TRBD1	TGTGCCAGCAGCGTCGGACAGGGGGCGGGTTACGAGCAGTACTTC	CASSVGQGAGYEQYF
TRBV20-1	NA	TRBJ2-2	10	NA	TGCAGTGCTAGAGGCAGGGAGCTGTTTTTT	CSARGRELFF
TRBV6-5	few	TRBJ1-5	13	TRBD1	TGTGCCAGCAGTCACAGGGACAGTCAGCCCCAGCATTTT	CASSHRDSQPQHF
TRBV7-9	NA	TRBJ1-5	14	NA	TGTGCCAGCAGCCTAAAGGGTATCGGTCAGCCCCAGCATTTT	CASSLKGIGQPQHF
TRBV29-1	once	TRBJ2-7	15	NA	TGCAGCGTTGGGGACGGAGCTAACTATGGCTACGAGCAGTACTTC	CSVGDGANYGYEQYF
TRBV6-5	NA	TRBJ2-7	13	TRBD1	TGTGCCAGCAGTCAATGGACAGGGGACGAGCAGTACTTC	CASSQWTGDEQYF
TRBV10-3	few	TRBJ2-7	15	TRBD2	TGTGCCAGCAGCCCACTAGCGGGCAACTCCTACGAGCAGTACTTC	CASSPLAGNSYEQYF
TRBV20-1	NA	TRBJ1-5	15	NA	TGCAGTGCTAGGAGTGACGGAGCCGGGGGTCAGCCCCAGCATTTT	CSARSDGAGGQPQHF
TRBV24-1	NA	TRBJ1-2	13	NA	TGTGCCACCAGTGACCCTGCCCAATATGGCTACACCTTC	CATSDPAQYGYTF
TRBV20-1	NA	TRBJ2-6	15	NA	TGCAGTGCTTGGACCGGGACTGGGGGGGCCAACGTCCTGACTTTC	CSAWTGTGGANVLTF
TRBV15	many	TRBJ1-4	13	NA	TGTGCCACCAGCAGAGGTCACAATGAAAAACTGTTTTTT	CATSRGHNEKLFF
TRBV29-1	many	TRBJ2-6	16	NA	TGCAGCGTTGAAGATCGGGCGACCTCTGGGGCCAACGTCCTGACTTTC	CSVEDRATSGANVLTF
TRBV7-3	many	TRBJ1-3	15	NA	TGTGCCAGCAGCTTAAACCCTAGCTCTGGAAACACCATATATTTT	CASSLNPSSGNTIYF
TRBV29-1	NA	TRBJ1-2	13	NA	TGCAGCGTCTCCGACGGTGAGGTCTATGGCTACACCTTC	CSVSDGEVYGYTF
TRBV20-1	NA	TRBJ2-7	13	NA	TGCAGTGCTAGAGAGGCAGCCGTTGTTGAACAGTACTTC	CSAREAAVVEQYF
TRBV7-9	NA	TRBJ2-7	13	NA	TGTGCCAGCAGCTTTAGGACGGACTACGAGCAGTACTTC	CASSFRTDYEQYF
TRBV7-8	NA	TRBJ2-7	13	TRBD1	TGCGCCAGCAGCCCCCGGGACAGGGCGCTGCAGTACTTC	CASSPRDRALQYF
TRBV19	NA	TRBJ1-3	14	NA	TGTGCCAGTAGTCCGGGACGGCGCAGGAGCACCATATATTTT	CASSPGRRRSTIYF
TRBV4-2	NA	TRBJ2-2	17	NA	TGTGCCAGCAGCCGAGGAGCGTTCGCGTCGAACACCGGGGAGCTGTTTTTT	CASSRGAFASNTGELFF
TRBV10-3	many	TRBJ2-5	13	NA	TGTGCCATCAGTGATTCTGGGGAAGAGACCCAGTACTTC	CAISDSGEETQYF
TRBV4-2	NA	TRBJ1-1	15	NA	TGTGCCAGCAGCCAAGACGAGGGCGCGAACACTGAAGCTTTCTTT	CASSQDEGANTEAFF
TRBV20-1	few	TRBJ2-2	15	NA	TGCAGTGTCGCTCCCCTAGCGCGGACCACCGGGGAGCTGTTTTTT	CSVAPLARTTGELFF
TRBV5-1	NA	TRBJ2-2	14	NA	TGCGCCAGCAGCGAGGGGTCGAACACCGGGGAGCTGTTTTTT	CASSEGSNTGELFF
TRBV7-2	NA	TRBJ1-2	13	NA	TGTGCCAGCAGCAGTTTAGAACGCTATGGCTACACCTTC	CASSSLERYGYTF
TRBV7-8	NA	TRBJ1-2	16	NA	TGTGCCAGCAGCTTTGGGGCATGGCAGGTCGACTATGGCTACACCTTC	CASSFGAWQVDYGYTF
TRBV12-3/TRBV12-4	many	TRBJ1-5	13	NA	TGTGCCAGCAGCCCGGACAGTCAGCAGCCCCAGCATTTT	CASSPDSQQPQHF
TRBV2	NA	TRBJ1-1	15	NA	TGTGCCAGCAGCCCCATACTTGACAGGAACACTGAAGCTTTCTTT	CASSPILDRNTEAFF
TRBV2	few	TRBJ2-7	15	TRBD1	TGTGCCAGCAGAGGACAGGGGATATTATTCTACGAGCAGTACTTC	CASRGQGILFYEQYF
TRBV9	NA	TRBJ2-2	15	TRBD1	TGTGCCAGCAGCGTAGCTGGGACAGACACCGGGGAGCTGTTTTTT	CASSVAGTDTGELFF
TRBV6-5	many	TRBJ2-5	14	NA	TGTGCCAGCAGCCGAGCGACAGGCGGCGAGACCCAGTACTTC	CASSRATGGETQYF
TRBV5-5	NA	TRBJ1-2	15	NA	TGTGCCAGCAGCTTGGAGACACCTATTTCGAGAGGCTACACCTTC	CASSLETPISRGYTF
TRBV29-1	NA	TRBJ1-2	12	NA	TGCAGCGTTGAAGTTAGCGGGACTGCTAACACCTTC	CSVEVSGTANTF
TRBV6-6	NA	TRBJ1-5	15	NA	TGTGCCAGCAGTTTTTCACGGACGGGGTCGGGGCCCCAGCATTTT	CASSFSRTGSGPQHF
TRBV9	many	TRBJ2-7	15	NA	TGTGCCAGCAGCCCAAGGGACCTACAGCCCTACGAGCAGTACTTC	CASSPRDLQPYEQYF
TRBV20-1	few	TRBJ2-7	14	NA	TGCAGTGCTAGAGACGGGCTGAGCTCCTACGAGCAGTACTTC	CSARDGLSSYEQYF
TRBV10-3	NA	TRBJ1-2	12	TRBD1	TGTGCCATCACCGACAGGGACTATGGCTACACCTTC	CAITDRDYGYTF